Below, 20 T cell receptor beta chains from the same sample are listed, as sequenced in a study of a mutant IDH1 vaccine in newly diagnosed glioma. Libraries were prepared by immunoSEQ multiplex PCR; TCRdb keeps only in-frame clonotypes and omits some of them. Seen here are tens of thousands of clones, 84% observed once, and the top ten hold 13%. Time point denoted: week 23, last vaccination. Vaccination comprised doses that each held 300 ug of mutant IDH1 20-mer peptide, plus topical imiquimod. Antigen specificity for these receptors is unknown. This material consisted of PBMCs, taken from a glioma patient whose treatment included an IDH1 peptide vaccine. These receptors all stem from a man aged 18 to 30 with glioma.

The chain couples TRBV6-5 to TRBJ1-4; D gene unclear. Per germline, CDR1 MNHEY and CDR2 SVGAGI. The CDR3 is made up of 14 amino acids. V was clipped by 5 bases and J by 7 bases, with 14 bases between them. CDR3 in amino acids: CASSRSGWGEKLFF. CDR3 nucleotide sequence: TGTGCCAGCAGTCGGAGTGGGTGGGGTGAAAAACTGTTTTTT.

The gene calls are TRBV7-2 and TRBJ1-1; D possibly corresponds to TRBD1 (6 bases). Germline-derived CDR1 and CDR2 are SGHTA and FQGNSA. This CDR3 has 15 amino acids. V lost 1 base and J 4 bases, leaving 13 bases between the germline ends. CDR3 bases: TGTGCCAGCAGCTTAGTTGGGGGGCCGGGCACTGAAGCTTTCTTT. Translation gives CASSLVGGPGTEAFF. Combining the CDR3 with reference TRBV7-2 and TRBJ1-1 gives the whole variable domain GAGVSQSPSNKVTEKGKDVELRCDPISGHTALYWYRQSLGQGLEFLIYFQGNSAPDKSGLPSDRFSAERTGGSVSTLTIQRTQQEDSAVYLCASSLVGGPGTEAFFGQGTRLTVV.

CDR3 in amino acids: CAWSVFAGNTIYF. DNA of the CDR3: TGTGCCTGGAGTGTATTTGCTGGAAACACCATATATTTT. J is TRBJ1-3 and V is TRBV30; D ambiguous. The CDR3 length is 13 residues. Germline CDR1 GTSNPN, CDR2 SVGIG (reference sequence). Trimming left V 0 bases short and J 2 bases short, with 5 bases between.

The rearrangement uses TRBV19 and TRBJ2-2; 8 bases line up with TRBD1. Losses at the gene ends were 5 bases for V and 6 bases for J; bases not matched to a gene: 2. Germline V gene data show CDR1 as LNHDA and CDR2 as SQIVND (reference sequence). This CDR3 contains 13 residues. CDR3: CASSLTGAGELFF. In nucleotides, the CDR3 is TGTGCCAGTAGTCTGACAGGGGCCGGGGAGCTGTTTTTT.

The genes are TRBV18 and TRBJ1-2, with D uncertain. V was clipped by 6 bases and J by 3 bases, with 17 bases between them. The CDR3 runs 15 residues. Germline V gives CDR1 KGHSH, CDR2 LQKENI. The CDR3, as DNA: TGTGCCAGCTCTCCCCCAACTACATGGGACTATGGCTACACCTTC. Protein sequence: CASSPPTTWDYGYTF.

The genes are TRBV5-1 and TRBJ1-1; no reliable D call. Germline lookup yields CDR1 SGHRS and CDR2 YFSETQ. The germline V and J ends were trimmed by 2 bases and 2 bases, with 28 bases remaining between them. The CDR3 has 20 amino acids. The CDR3 spells CASSLYMPVDPAFSNTEAFF. In DNA form, the CDR3 reads TGCGCCAGCAGCTTATATATGCCGGTTGACCCCGCATTTTCAAACACTGAAGCTTTCTTT.

This clone has just one count. V is TRBV5-1 and J is TRBJ2-1; possibly TRBD1 for D (6 bases). V was cut by 4 bases and J by 4 bases, with 15 bases left in between. CDR1 and CDR2 from the germline V gene are SGHRS and YFSETQ. The CDR3 contains 15 residues. CDR3 loop: CASSPTGTGYNEQFF. The CDR3 coding sequence is TGCGCCAGCAGCCCTACAGGAACAGGGTACAATGAGCAGTTCTTC.

The chain combines TRBV7-2 with TRBJ2-7; D might be TRBD2 (6 bases). Trimming took off 5 bases at V and 2 bases at J, with 10 bases between the two ends. Germline V gives CDR1 SGHTA, CDR2 FQGNSA. The CDR3 totals 13 residues. CDR3 in DNA: TGTGCCAGCAGCCTGACTAGAACCTACGAGCAGTACTTC. Translating gives CASSLTRTYEQYF. Complete variable domain (other parts from reference TRBV7-2 and TRBJ2-7): GAGVSQSPSNKVTEKGKDVELRCDPISGHTALYWYRQSLGQGLEFLIYFQGNSAPDKSGLPSDRFSAERTGGSVSTLTIQRTQQEDSAVYLCASSLTRTYEQYFGPGTRLTVT.

This sequence joins TRBV6-5 and TRBJ2-1, with D unresolved. CDR1 and CDR2 from the germline V gene are MNHEY and SVGAGI. Trimming pared 0 bases from V and 2 bases from J, leaving 8 bases between. The CDR3 is 15 amino acids. The CDR3, as DNA: TGTGCCAGCAGTTACTCGAGGCAGCCCTACAATGAGCAGTTCTTC. This gives the protein CASSYSRQPYNEQFF.

The V and J genes are TRBV5-6 and TRBJ1-6; a weak D match, TRBD1 (5 bases). The CDR3 loop spans 19 amino acids. Trimming left V 1 base short and J 2 bases short, with 19 bases between. Per the germline V gene, CDR1 is SGHDT and CDR2 is YYEEEE. In DNA, the CDR3 is TGTGCCAGCAGCTTGTACTTCCCAATCCAAGGGGCCTATAATTCACCCCTCCACTTT. Translation: CASSLYFPIQGAYNSPLHF. Full variable domain (missing parts from reference TRBV5-6 and TRBJ1-6): DAGVTQSPTHLIKTRGQQVTLRCSPKSGHDTVSWYQQALGQGPQFIFQYYEEEERQRGNFPDRFSGHQFPNYSSELNVNALLLGDSALYLCASSLYFPIQGAYNSPLHFGNGTRLTVT.

The rearrangement uses TRBV11-3 and TRBJ2-3; D is possibly TRBD2 (5 bases). Germline values: CDR1 SGHNT, CDR2 YENEEA. CDR3 length: 12 amino acids. V lost 5 bases and J 5 bases, leaving 8 bases between the germline ends. In DNA form, the CDR3 reads TGTGCCAGCAGCCTACTAGGAGATACGCAGTATTTT. Encoded protein: CASSLLGDTQYF. Variable domain in full (rest from reference TRBV11-3 and TRBJ2-3): EAGVVQSPRYKIIEKKQPVAFWCNPISGHNTLYWYLQNLGQGPELLIRYENEEAVDDSQLPKDRFSAERLKGVDSTLKIQPAELGDSAVYLCASSLLGDTQYFGPGTRLTVL.

The chain couples TRBV5-1 to TRBJ2-7; 8 bases are a match to TRBD2. The CDR3 length is 17 residues. V lost 0 bases to trimming and J lost 0 bases; unmatched junction nucleotides: 8. Germline lookup yields CDR1 SGHRS and CDR2 YFSETQ. The CDR3 spells CASSLAKSGGDSYEQYF. The CDR3 bases are TGCGCCAGCAGCTTGGCCAAGAGCGGGGGAGACTCCTACGAGCAGTACTTC.

This sequence joins TRBV27 and TRBJ1-2; D may be TRBD1 (6 bases). The germline V gene has CDR1 MNHEY and CDR2 SMNVEV (reference sequence). This CDR3 is built from 16 residues. V was clipped by 5 bases and J by 6 bases, with 22 bases between them. The CDR3 loop reads CASSAGGGGLRDGYTF. CDR3 DNA sequence: TGTGCCAGCAGTGCCGGGGGCGGGGGCCTGAGGGATGGCTACACCTTC.

This chain uses TRBV20-1 with TRBJ1-1; D unresolved. Germline assignment: CDR1 DFQATT and CDR2 SNEGSKA (reference sequence). Trimming removed 7 bases at V and 5 bases at J, with 11 bases between. There are 11 residues in the CDR3. CDR3 sequence reads: CSGGWVTEAFF. The CDR3 DNA follows: TGCAGTGGCGGGTGGGTGACTGAAGCTTTCTTT.

Comments on this clone: The sample holds other DNA sequences that translate to the same CDR3. The chain links TRBV7-8 to TRBJ2-7; 8 bases fit TRBD2. Germline-derived CDR1 and CDR2 are SGHVS and FQNEAQ. CDR3 length equals 15 residues. V was clipped by 3 bases and J by 1 base; unmatched bases: 5. The CDR3 bases are TGTGCCAGCAGCTTGTGGAGCGGGGGATCCTACGAGCAGTACTTC. Residues: CASSLWSGGSYEQYF. The full variable domain, completed using reference TRBV7-8 and TRBJ2-7, is GAGVSQSPRYKVAKRGQDVALRCDPISGHVSLFWYQQALGQGPEFLTYFQNEAQLDKSGLPSDRFFAERPEGSVSTLKIQRTQQEDSAVYLCASSLWSGGSYEQYFGPGTRLTVT.

The genes are TRBV6-5 and TRBJ2-5, with D possibly being TRBD1 or TRBD2 (6 bases each). Per the germline V gene, CDR1 is MNHEY and CDR2 is SVGAGI. The CDR3 spans 13 residues. The V end lost 5 bases, the J end lost 9 bases, and 16 bases lay between the germline ends. This CDR3 reads CASSARGPSAQYF. For the CDR3, the DNA is TGTGCCAGCAGTGCCCGGGGGCCATCGGCCCAGTACTTC.

This chain uses TRBV27 with TRBJ2-7; TRBD2 agrees at 8 bases. Losses at the gene ends were 3 bases for V and 3 bases for J; bases not matched to a gene: 7. Germline-derived CDR1 and CDR2 are MNHEY and SMNVEV (reference sequence). CDR3 length: 15 amino acids. The CDR3 DNA sequence: TGTGCCAGCAGTTTCGAGGCGGGGGGCTTCTACGAGCAGTACTTC. It codes for CASSFEAGGFYEQYF.

This clone has a handful of counts. The chain couples TRBV14 to TRBJ2-1, with D possibly matching TRBD2 (7 bases). The CDR3 is 16 amino acids. Germline CDR1 reads SGHDN; CDR2 reads FVKESK. Trimming pared 4 bases from V and 1 base from J, leaving 14 bases between. This CDR3 is CASSPWEGVSYNEQFF. DNA for the CDR3: TGTGCCAGCAGCCCCTGGGAGGGGGTATCCTACAATGAGCAGTTCTTC. The full variable domain, completed using reference TRBV14 and TRBJ2-1, is EAGVTQFPSHSVIEKGQTVTLRCDPISGHDNLYWYRRVMGKEIKFLLHFVKESKQDESGMPNNRFLAERTGGTYSTLKVQPAELEDSGVYFCASSPWEGVSYNEQFFGPGTRLTVL.

The chain uses TRBV7-9 and TRBJ2-7; perhaps TRBD2 as D (6 bases). CDR1 and CDR2 (germline): SEHNR, FQNEAQ (reference sequence). The CDR3 spans 12 residues. V gave up 1 base and J gave up 12 bases, with 13 bases separating them. The CDR3 reads CASSLGALGGYF. CDR3 nucleotide sequence: TGTGCCAGCAGCTTAGGGGCCCTCGGGGGGTACTTC.

This chain links TRBV19 with TRBJ1-1; 7 bases map to TRBD1. Germline V CDR1 and CDR2: LNHDA, SQIVND (reference sequence). The CDR3 sequence is 15 residues long. Germline trimming cut 5 bases from V and 4 bases from J; bases unmatched to any gene: 10. CDR3: CASSRHKPGGTEAFF. CDR3 sequence (DNA): TGTGCCAGTAGTCGACATAAACCAGGGGGCACTGAAGCTTTCTTT. The full variable domain, in which reference TRBV19 and TRBJ1-1 provide the parts outside the CDR3, is DGGITQSPKYLFRKEGQNVTLSCEQNLNHDAMYWYRQDPGQGLRLIYYSQIVNDFQKGDIAEGYSVSREKKESFPLTVTSAQKNPTAFYLCASSRHKPGGTEAFFGQGTRLTVV.